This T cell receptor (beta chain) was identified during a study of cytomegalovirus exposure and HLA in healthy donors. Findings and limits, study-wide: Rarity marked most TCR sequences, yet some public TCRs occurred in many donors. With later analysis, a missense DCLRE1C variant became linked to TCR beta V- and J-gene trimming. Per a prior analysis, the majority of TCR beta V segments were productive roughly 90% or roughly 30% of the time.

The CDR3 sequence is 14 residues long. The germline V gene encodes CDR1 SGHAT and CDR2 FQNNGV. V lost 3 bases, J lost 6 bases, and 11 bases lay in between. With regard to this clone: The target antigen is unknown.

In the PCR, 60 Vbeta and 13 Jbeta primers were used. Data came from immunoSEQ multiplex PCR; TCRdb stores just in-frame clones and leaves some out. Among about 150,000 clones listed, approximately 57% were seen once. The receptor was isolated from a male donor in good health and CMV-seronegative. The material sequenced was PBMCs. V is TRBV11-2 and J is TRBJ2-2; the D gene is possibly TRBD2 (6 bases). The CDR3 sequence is CASSFGGSPGELFF. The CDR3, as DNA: TGTGCCAGCAGCTTCGGGGGTTCCCCCGGGGAGCTGTTTTTT.